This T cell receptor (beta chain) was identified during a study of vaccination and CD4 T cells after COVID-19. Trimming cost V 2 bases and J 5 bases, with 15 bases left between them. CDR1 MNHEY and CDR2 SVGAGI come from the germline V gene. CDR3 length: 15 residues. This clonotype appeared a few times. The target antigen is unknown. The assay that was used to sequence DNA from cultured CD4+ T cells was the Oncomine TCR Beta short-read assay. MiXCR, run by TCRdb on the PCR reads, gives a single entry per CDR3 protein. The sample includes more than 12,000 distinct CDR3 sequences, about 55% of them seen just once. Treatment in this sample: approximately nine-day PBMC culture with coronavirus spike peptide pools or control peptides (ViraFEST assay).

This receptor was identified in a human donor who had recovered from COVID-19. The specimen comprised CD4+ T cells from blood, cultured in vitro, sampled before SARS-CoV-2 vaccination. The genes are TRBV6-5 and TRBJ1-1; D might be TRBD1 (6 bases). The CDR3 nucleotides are TGTGCCAGCAGTTACCGGGTACAGGGAGGGACTGAAGCTTTCTTT. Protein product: CASSYRVQGGTEAFF.